This T cell receptor beta chain was found in a study of OX40 agonist ivuxolimab in advanced cancers. Across the whole study: Enrollees could have had prior anti-PD-1, anti-PD-L1 or anti-CTLA-4 therapy, which about 40% had received.

The method was immunoSEQ multiplex PCR; TCRdb's version includes in-frame clones alone and lacks a portion of them. The sample lists 75,000 to 100,000 clones, less than 90% seen once, with around 5.9% in the top ten. The ends lost 6 bases at V and 4 bases at J; junction bases unmatched: 1. Germline CDR1 and CDR2: PRHDT and FYEKMQ (reference sequence). This CDR3 comprises 12 residues. This specimen was CD4+ or CD8+ T cells sorted from blood, taken in a trial of the OX40 agonist ivuxolimab. The source of this sequence is an adult with an advanced solid tumor such as melanoma, head and neck, liver or kidney cancer. The J gene is TRBJ2-3, the V gene TRBV13; 7 bases line up with TRBD1. This CDR3 reads CASSQGADTQYF. For the CDR3, the DNA is TGTGCCAGCAGTCAGGGGGCAGATACGCAGTATTTT.